The 28 T cell receptor beta chains below all came from one sample that was sequenced in a study of blood T cells in healthy people across ages. The authors ran a second PCR of about 7 to 11 cycles using a sample-barcoded 5' primer and a J-beta primer mix. TCRdb itself ran the 5' RACE reads through MiXCR, one entry per CDR3 protein. The sample consists of about 970,000 distinct CDR3 sequences, about 51% of them appearing once. The sequenced sample consisted of blood. These receptors originate from a woman in her sixties or seventies in good health.

This clonotype came up once. The rearrangement uses TRBV7-2 and TRBJ2-7, with D maybe TRBD2 (5 bases). The J call is doubtful: the DNA matches TRBJ2-1 better. The CDR3 contains 13 residues. CDR1 and CDR2 from the germline V gene are SGHTA and FQGNSA. CDR3 protein: CASSLAGAWEQFF. CDR3 nucleotide sequence: TGTGCCAGCAGCTTAGCGGGAGCATGGGAGCAGTTCTTC.

This clonotype was seen ten or more times. The chain joins TRBV7-9 to TRBJ2-1, with 12 bases matching TRBD2. The CDR3 has 18 amino acids. CDR1 is SEHNR, CDR2 FQNEAQ, per germline (reference sequence). J was trimmed by 6 bases and V by 3 bases; bases with no gene match: 12. The CDR3 region is CASSLGTSGRRRGNEQFF. In nucleotides, the CDR3 is TGTGCCAGCAGCTTGGGGACTAGCGGGCGGCGTAGAGGCAATGAGCAGTTCTTC.

This clonotype was observed a few times. This chain uses TRBV29-1 with TRBJ2-7, with a tentative D call TRBD1 (6 bases). Germline V CDR1 and CDR2: SQVTM, ANQGSEA. This CDR3 comprises 14 residues. V lost 2 bases and J 4 bases, leaving 15 bases between the germline ends. CDR3 region: CSVELQGSRYEQYF. The CDR3, as DNA: TGCAGCGTTGAACTCCAGGGGAGTAGGTACGAGCAGTACTTC.

V usage is TRBV27 and J usage is TRBJ2-3; 10 bases match TRBD2. CDR1 is MNHEY and CDR2 is SMNVEV in the germline V gene (reference sequence). J was trimmed by 6 bases and V by 11 bases; bases with no gene match: 8. CDR3 length: 13 amino acids. CDR3 in DNA: TGTGCCGCCTCCGGGACTAGCGTCGATACGCAGTATTTT. Amino acid sequence: CAASGTSVDTQYF.

The chain uses TRBV12-3 or TRBV12-4 and TRBJ2-1, with D perhaps matching TRBD2 (6 bases). The V and J ends lost 4 bases and 5 bases respectively, with 18 bases between them. The CDR3 is made up of 16 amino acids. In DNA, the CDR3 is TGTGCCAGCAGTTGGGGCAGCGGGCCGTCCAACAATGAGCAGTTCTTC. Residues: CASSWGSGPSNNEQFF.

The chain employs TRBV6-1 and TRBJ1-2; 9 nucleotides align to TRBD1. This CDR3 comprises 15 residues. In germline, CDR1 is MNHNS, CDR2 SASEGT. V lost 5 bases to trimming and J lost 7 bases; unmatched junction nucleotides: 11. The CDR3 is CASSYRTGVMGGYTF. In DNA, the CDR3 is TGTGCCAGCAGTTATAGGACAGGGGTAATGGGTGGCTACACCTTC.

The chain couples TRBV7-2 to TRBJ2-4; D gene unclear. Germline CDR1 is SGHTA and CDR2 is FQGNSA. CDR3 length: 12 residues. V was clipped by 5 bases and J by 2 bases, with 4 bases between them. CDR3 sequence (DNA): TGTGCCAGCAGCGCAACCAAAAACATTCAGTACTTC. Protein sequence: CASSATKNIQYF. The variable domain in full, completed from reference TRBV7-2 and TRBJ2-4, reads GAGVSQSPSNKVTEKGKDVELRCDPISGHTALYWYRQSLGQGLEFLIYFQGNSAPDKSGLPSDRFSAERTGGSVSTLTIQRTQQEDSAVYLCASSATKNIQYFGAGTRLSVL.

This clonotype was seen ten or more times. A read error may produce the germline difference seen at one junction end. The chain couples TRBV10-3 to TRBJ2-7; D may be TRBD1 or TRBD2 (5 bases each). Germline lookup yields CDR1 ENHRY and CDR2 SYGVKD. The CDR3 has 13 amino acids. CDR3 sequence reads: CAINEGSSYEQYF. DNA of the CDR3: TGTGCCATCAATGAGGGGAGCTCCTACGAGCAGTACTTC.

The V and J genes are TRBV4-3 and TRBJ2-7, with TRBD2 matching over 7 bases. V dropped 1 base and J dropped 1; count of bases not matched to a gene: 4. CDR1 LGHNA and CDR2 YSLEER come from the germline V gene. The CDR3 has 15 residues. The CDR3 region has the DNA TGCGCCAGCAGCCAAGGAGCGGGAACGTCCTACGAGCAGTACTTC. As protein: CASSQGAGTSYEQYF.

The V gene is TRBV11-3, the J gene TRBJ2-3; 9 nucleotides line up with TRBD1. V trimming: 5 bases; J trimming: 5 bases; junction bases outside the gene matches: 8. Germline V gene lookup returns CDR1 SGHNT and CDR2 YENEEA. The CDR3 consists of 15 residues. In nucleotides, the CDR3 is TGTGCCAGCAGCGAAAACAGGGGGCTTGGAGATACGCAGTATTTT. Translating it yields CASSENRGLGDTQYF.

The rearrangement links TRBV9 to TRBJ1-4, with D possibly matching TRBD1 (6 bases). Germline V gives CDR1 SGDLS, CDR2 YYNGEE. The V gene lost 3 bases and the J gene lost 3 bases, with 12 bases spanning the gap. The CDR3 sequence is 15 residues long. The DNA of the CDR3 is TGTGCCAGCAGCGATAAGACAGGACCTAATGAAAAACTGTTTTTT. This sequence encodes CASSDKTGPNEKLFF.

For the CDR3, the DNA is TGTGCCCTCGCAACGAGGGGCGGTCAGCCCCAGCATTTT. This gives the protein CALATRGGQPQHF. The chain recombines TRBV30 with TRBJ1-5, with a tentative D call TRBD1 (5 bases). Germline CDR1 GTSNPN, CDR2 SVGIG (reference sequence). The CDR3 spans 13 residues. Trimming removed 8 bases at V and 6 bases at J, with 17 bases between.

The rearrangement joins TRBV4-2 to TRBJ1-2, with a weak D call TRBD1 (6 bases). V was shortened by 0 bases and J by 4 bases, with 15 bases between the two germline ends. This CDR3 has 16 amino acids. The germline CDR1 and CDR2 sequences are LGHNA and YNFKEQ. For the CDR3, the DNA is TGTGCCAGCAGCCAAGATCGGGGGGCCTACCTCTATGGCTACACCTTC. Translating gives CASSQDRGAYLYGYTF.

This clonotype was seen a few times. The chain joins TRBV5-5 to TRBJ2-1, with a weak D call TRBD1 (8 bases). CDR1 SGHKS and CDR2 YYEKEE come from the germline V gene (reference sequence). The CDR3 is 15 amino acids. Deletions cut 3 bases from V and 5 bases from J, with 15 bases between. The CDR3 region is CASSSQGAGDNEQFF. The CDR3, as DNA: TGTGCCAGCAGCTCGCAGGGGGCGGGGGACAATGAGCAGTTCTTC. Full variable domain (outside the CDR3, taken from reference TRBV5-5 and TRBJ2-1): DAGVTQSPTHLIKTRGQQVTLRCSPISGHKSVSWYQQVLGQGPQFIFQYYEKEERGRGNFPDRFSARQFPNYSSELNVNALLLGDSALYLCASSSQGAGDNEQFFGPGTRLTVL.

The genes are TRBV25-1 and TRBJ2-7, with TRBD1 identical over 7 bases. Trimming removed 2 bases from V and 7 bases from J; junction bases left unmatched: 5. CDR1 is MGHDK, CDR2 SYGVNS, per germline. This CDR3 spans 13 amino acids. The CDR3 loop reads CASSETGTEEQYF. CDR3 coding DNA: TGTGCCAGCAGTGAAACGGGGACAGAAGAGCAGTACTTC.

The V and J genes are TRBV29-1 and TRBJ2-7; D possibly corresponds to TRBD2 (6 bases). The germline V and J ends were trimmed by 1 base and 6 bases, with 10 bases remaining between them. The CDR3 contains 12 residues. Germline loops: CDR1 SQVTM, CDR2 ANQGSEA. The CDR3 DNA reads as TGCAGCGTTGAAGGATTGGGAGGCGAGCAGTACTTC. Translating gives CSVEGLGGEQYF.

A single count supports this clonotype. The chain links TRBV20-1 to TRBJ2-7; no definite D call. The germline V gene has CDR1 DFQATT and CDR2 SNEGSKA (reference sequence). The CDR3 has 14 residues. Between the trimmed V and J ends, which lost 0 bases and 1 base, there was a span of 10 bases. CDR3 amino acids: CSARDLDTSYEQYF. CDR3 sequence (DNA): TGCAGTGCTAGAGATCTAGACACGTCCTACGAGCAGTACTTC.

The genes are TRBV9 and TRBJ2-3; the D is unclear. V was clipped by 4 bases and J by 3 bases, with 12 bases between them. From germline, CDR1 is SGDLS and CDR2 YYNGEE. The CDR3 sequence is 14 residues long. CDR3 bases: TGTGCCAGCAGCTCCCGCGTCGGGACAGATACGCAGTATTTT. Its protein product is CASSSRVGTDTQYF.

The chain joins TRBV7-3 to TRBJ2-3; a possible D gene is TRBD2 (5 bases). The CDR3 consists of 14 residues. V was trimmed by 1 base and J by 3 bases, leaving 8 bases between them. CDR1 and CDR2 from the germline V gene are SGHTA and FQGTGA. The CDR3 sequence is CASSLIPGTDTQYF. CDR3 DNA sequence: TGTGCCAGCAGCTTAATTCCGGGAACAGATACGCAGTATTTT.

This chain joins TRBV27 and TRBJ2-4; possibly TRBD2 for D (7 bases). The DNA end is a closer match to TRBJ2-7, so the J assignment may be wrong. This CDR3 comprises 15 residues. Germline CDR1 MNHEY, CDR2 SMNVEV (reference sequence). The CDR3 protein is CASKLQGGIDYEQYF. DNA for the CDR3: TGTGCCAGCAAACTACAGGGAGGGATAGACTACGAGCAGTACTTC.

V is TRBV7-2 and J is TRBJ2-1; 11 bases map to TRBD2. V was pared by 10 bases and J by 9 bases, with 14 bases of the junction left unmatched. Germline V gene lookup returns CDR1 SGHTA and CDR2 FQGNSA. The CDR3 totals 15 residues. CDR3 residues: CATQLSGRARVEQFF. CDR3 bases: TGTGCCACCCAACTTAGCGGGAGGGCCAGGGTTGAGCAGTTCTTC.

This clonotype was seen more than once but under ten times. The chain employs TRBV28 and TRBJ2-2; the D is unclear. Germline V gives CDR1 MDHEN, CDR2 SYDVKM. CDR3 length: 12 residues. V lost 3 bases and J lost 5, with 4 bases in between. The CDR3 spells CASSLQTGELFF. CDR3 in DNA: TGTGCCAGCAGTTTGCAAACCGGGGAGCTGTTTTTT.

This clonotype turned up a few times. The V gene is TRBV27, the J gene TRBJ2-1; D unresolved. This CDR3 is built from 15 residues. CDR1 is MNHEY and CDR2 is SMNVEV in the germline V gene (reference sequence). V dropped 5 bases and J dropped 1 base, with 12 bases sitting between them. The CDR3 DNA is TGTGCCAGCAGTGCGTCCAGGCTATCCTACAATGAGCAGTTCTTC. Residues: CASSASRLSYNEQFF.

This chain uses TRBV12-5 with TRBJ1-1; maybe TRBD1 (6 bases). CDR1 is LGHNT and CDR2 is FRNRAP in the germline V gene. The CDR3 totals 14 residues. The V and J ends lost 6 bases and 7 bases respectively, with 18 bases between them. The CDR3 nucleotides read TGTGCTAGTGGGATGGACAGTCCATTACATGAAGCTTTCTTT. Amino acids: CASGMDSPLHEAFF.

The chain links TRBV18 to TRBJ2-5, with D unclear. This CDR3 contains 13 residues. CDR1 is KGHSH and CDR2 is LQKENI in the germline V gene. V shed 2 bases and J shed 5 bases, with 9 bases lying between them. The CDR3 DNA reads as TGTGCCAGCTCACCAGACGTTAGGGAGACCCAGTACTTC. Protein: CASSPDVRETQYF.

CDR3 sequence: CSVSPDATGSTEAFF. The CDR3, as DNA: TGCAGCGTCAGTCCGGATGCGACGGGGAGCACTGAAGCTTTCTTT. This chain joins TRBV29-1 and TRBJ1-1; D gene uncertain. Germline V gives CDR1 SQVTM, CDR2 ANQGSEA. The CDR3 length is 15 residues. V shed 6 bases and J shed 4 bases, with 21 bases lying between them. The full variable domain, with the rest looked up from reference TRBV29-1 and TRBJ1-1, is SAVISQKPSRDICQRGTSLTIQCQVDSQVTMMFWYRQQPGQSLTLIATANQGSEATYESGFVIDKFPISRPNLTFSTLTVSNMSPEDSSIYLCSVSPDATGSTEAFFGQGTRLTVV.

V is TRBV5-1 and J is TRBJ2-1, with TRBD1 identical over 8 bases. V dropped 1 base and J dropped 6; count of bases not matched to a gene: 6. The germline CDR1 and CDR2 sequences are SGHRS and YFSETQ. The CDR3 consists of 15 residues. The CDR3: CASSLSGQVINEQFF. CDR3 DNA sequence: TGCGCCAGCAGCTTGTCGGGACAGGTTATCAATGAGCAGTTCTTC.

The J gene is TRBJ1-5, the V gene TRBV10-3; 8 positions match TRBD1. CDR3 length: 14 residues. V lost 9 bases and J lost 7; bases outside the gene matches: 11. From germline, CDR1 is ENHRY and CDR2 SYGVKD. CDR3 sequence (DNA): TGTGCCATATACGGACAGGGTGGGCGGCAGCCCCAGCATTTT. It specifies CAIYGQGGRQPQHF.